The rows below give T cell receptor beta chains drawn from one sample of a study of shared clonotypes between healthy human individuals. Libraries were prepared by immunoSEQ multiplex PCR; TCRdb keeps only in-frame clonotypes and omits some of them. The sample holds 2,500,000 or so clones; approximately 93% are singletons and the top ten take around 0.4%. The sequenced material came from naive CD4+ T cells from PBMCs. The receptors stem from a man aged 18 to 29 in good health. Some clones in this sample may be carry-over from other donors' samples. Each CDR3 is given with its conserved first and last residue. A D gene is named only where the DNA matches it firmly. The size of a clone is reported for some rows only, either as once, few or many, or as a class for expanded clones.

d_call: -
j_call: TRBJ2-1
clone_size: -
v_call: TRBV5-1
cdr3_aa: CASSWGNEQFF
cdr3_nt: TGCGCCAGCAGCTGGGGCAATGAGCAGTTCTTC

d_call: -
j_call: TRBJ2-7
clone_size: -
v_call: TRBV6-1
cdr3_aa: CASSEVGSIYEQYF
cdr3_nt: TGTGCCAGCAGTGAAGTTGGCAGCATCTACGAGCAGTACTTC

d_call: TRBD2
j_call: TRBJ2-1
clone_size: -
v_call: TRBV15
cdr3_aa: CATSRRGTSVVEQFF
cdr3_nt: TGTGCCACCAGCAGACGGGGGACTAGCGTCGTAGAGCAGTTCTTC

d_call: TRBD1
j_call: TRBJ2-7
clone_size: -
v_call: TRBV2
cdr3_aa: CASSQTGTGTAEQYF
cdr3_nt: TGTGCCAGCTCTCAAACCGGGACAGGGACCGCCGAGCAGTACTTC

d_call: -
j_call: TRBJ2-2
clone_size: few
v_call: TRBV18
cdr3_aa: CASSPSFGTGELFF
cdr3_nt: TGTGCCAGCTCACCCTCCTTCGGAACCGGGGAGCTGTTTTTT

d_call: -
j_call: TRBJ2-3
clone_size: -
v_call: TRBV11-1
cdr3_aa: CASSFQGPDTQYF
cdr3_nt: TGTGCCAGCAGCTTTCAGGGGCCGGATACGCAGTATTTT

d_call: -
j_call: TRBJ1-1
clone_size: few
v_call: TRBV4-1
cdr3_aa: CASSQVNTEAFF
cdr3_nt: TGCGCCAGCAGCCAAGTGAACACTGAAGCTTTCTTT

d_call: TRBD1
j_call: TRBJ1-2
clone_size: -
v_call: TRBV5-8
cdr3_aa: CASSLGTGKVGYTF
cdr3_nt: TGTGCCAGCAGCTTGGGGACAGGGAAGGTCGGCTACACCTTC

d_call: -
j_call: TRBJ2-7
clone_size: -
v_call: TRBV10-3
cdr3_aa: CAISEYNTYEQYF
cdr3_nt: TGTGCCATCAGTGAGTACAATACCTACGAGCAGTACTTC

d_call: -
j_call: TRBJ1-1
clone_size: -
v_call: TRBV7-9
cdr3_aa: CASSLMGVYTEAFF
cdr3_nt: TGTGCCAGCAGCTTAATGGGGGTGTACACTGAAGCTTTCTTT

d_call: -
j_call: TRBJ2-7
clone_size: -
v_call: TRBV4-3
cdr3_aa: CASSQVPSYEQYF
cdr3_nt: TGCGCCAGCAGCCAAGTTCCGTCCTACGAGCAGTACTTC

d_call: -
j_call: TRBJ2-7
clone_size: -
v_call: TRBV10-3
cdr3_aa: CAISESQGPRSYEQYF
cdr3_nt: TGTGCCATCAGTGAGTCGCAGGGCCCTCGATCCTACGAGCAGTACTTC

d_call: -
j_call: TRBJ2-7
clone_size: once
v_call: TRBV2
cdr3_aa: CASSEEVVSYEQYF
cdr3_nt: TGTGCCAGCAGTGAAGAAGTGGTCTCCTACGAGCAGTACTTC

d_call: TRBD1
j_call: TRBJ1-3
clone_size: -
v_call: TRBV11-2
cdr3_aa: CASSPRTGASGNTIYF
cdr3_nt: TGTGCCAGCAGCCCACGGACAGGAGCCTCTGGAAACACCATATATTTT

d_call: TRBD1
j_call: TRBJ2-7
clone_size: -
v_call: TRBV7-9
cdr3_aa: CASSKGTGTYEQYF
cdr3_nt: TGTGCCAGCAGCAAGGGGACAGGCACCTACGAGCAGTACTTC

d_call: -
j_call: TRBJ1-5
clone_size: -
v_call: TRBV10-3
cdr3_aa: CAINDLEGNQPQHF
cdr3_nt: TGTGCCATCAACGACTTAGAGGGCAATCAGCCCCAGCATTTT

d_call: TRBD2
j_call: TRBJ2-3
clone_size: -
v_call: TRBV7-9
cdr3_aa: CASSSGLAGNTDTQYF
cdr3_nt: TGTGCCAGCAGCTCCGGACTAGCGGGAAACACAGATACGCAGTATTTT

d_call: TRBD1
j_call: TRBJ2-7
clone_size: -
v_call: TRBV15
cdr3_aa: CATSMGQGAREQYF
cdr3_nt: TGTGCCACCAGCATGGGACAGGGGGCGAGGGAGCAGTACTTC

d_call: TRBD1
j_call: TRBJ1-4
clone_size: -
v_call: TRBV19
cdr3_aa: CASSIPKGTGYEKLFF
cdr3_nt: TGTGCCAGTAGTATACCCAAAGGGACAGGGTATGAAAAACTGTTTTTT

d_call: -
j_call: TRBJ2-7
clone_size: -
v_call: TRBV18
cdr3_aa: CASSPPGLSSYEQYF
cdr3_nt: TGTGCCAGCTCACCACCAGGGCTCAGCTCCTACGAGCAGTACTTC

d_call: TRBD1
j_call: TRBJ1-5
clone_size: -
v_call: TRBV10-3
cdr3_aa: CAIRADRDGQPQHF
cdr3_nt: TGTGCCATCAGGGCGGACAGGGACGGTCAGCCCCAGCATTTT

d_call: -
j_call: TRBJ1-5
clone_size: -
v_call: TRBV6-5
cdr3_aa: CASSYSGANQPQHF
cdr3_nt: TGTGCCAGCAGTTACTCAGGAGCCAATCAGCCCCAGCATTTT

d_call: TRBD1
j_call: TRBJ1-3
clone_size: -
v_call: TRBV5-8
cdr3_aa: CASSWEPGQGRNTIYF
cdr3_nt: TGTGCCAGCAGCTGGGAACCGGGACAGGGACGAAACACCATATATTTT

d_call: TRBD1
j_call: TRBJ1-2
clone_size: -
v_call: TRBV5-4
cdr3_aa: CASSLVTGEGGGYTF
cdr3_nt: TGTGCCAGCAGCTTGGTGACAGGGGAAGGAGGTGGCTACACCTTC

d_call: -
j_call: TRBJ2-7
clone_size: -
v_call: TRBV4-1
cdr3_aa: CASSPGRVLWQYF
cdr3_nt: TGCGCCAGCAGCCCAGGCCGCGTACTGTGGCAGTACTTC

d_call: -
j_call: TRBJ1-5
clone_size: -
v_call: TRBV18
cdr3_aa: CASSPPGNSNQPQHF
cdr3_nt: TGTGCCAGCTCACCACCGGGGAACAGTAATCAGCCCCAGCATTTT

d_call: -
j_call: TRBJ2-1
clone_size: -
v_call: TRBV7-3
cdr3_aa: CASSLMRATHNEQFF
cdr3_nt: TGTGCCAGCAGCTTAATGCGGGCCACCCACAATGAGCAGTTCTTC

d_call: -
j_call: TRBJ1-5
clone_size: -
v_call: TRBV27
cdr3_aa: CASSRQDSNQPQHF
cdr3_nt: TGTGCCAGCAGTCGACAGGATAGCAATCAGCCCCAGCATTTT

d_call: -
j_call: TRBJ2-3
clone_size: -
v_call: TRBV7-9
cdr3_aa: CASSLVGPRTDTQYF
cdr3_nt: TGTGCCAGCAGCTTAGTCGGGCCGAGGACAGATACGCAGTATTTT

d_call: TRBD1
j_call: TRBJ2-7
clone_size: -
v_call: TRBV5-6
cdr3_aa: CASSPQTGQAYEQCF
cdr3_nt: TGTGCCAGCAGCCCCCAAACGGGACAGGCCTACGAGCAGTGCTTC

d_call: -
j_call: TRBJ2-7
clone_size: -
v_call: TRBV7-8
cdr3_aa: CASSLRGGRTPYEQYF
cdr3_nt: TGTGCCAGCAGCTTAAGGGGGGGCAGGACTCCCTACGAGCAGTACTTC

d_call: TRBD1
j_call: TRBJ1-1
clone_size: -
v_call: TRBV30
cdr3_aa: CAWSQDRTGGGTEAFF
cdr3_nt: TGTGCCTGGAGTCAGGACAGGACAGGGGGAGGGACTGAAGCTTTCTTT

d_call: -
j_call: TRBJ1-5
clone_size: -
v_call: TRBV6-6
cdr3_aa: CASTDQGLQPQHF
cdr3_nt: TGTGCCAGCACCGATCAGGGACTTCAGCCCCAGCATTTT

d_call: -
j_call: TRBJ2-7
clone_size: -
v_call: TRBV28
cdr3_aa: CASIPGDMAIGSSYEQYF
cdr3_nt: TGTGCCAGCATCCCAGGGGATATGGCAATCGGCAGCTCCTACGAGCAGTACTTC

d_call: TRBD2
j_call: TRBJ2-7
clone_size: -
v_call: TRBV11-2
cdr3_aa: CASSLVPLAGVGEQYF
cdr3_nt: TGTGCCAGCAGCTTGGTTCCCCTAGCGGGAGTCGGGGAGCAGTACTTC

d_call: TRBD2
j_call: TRBJ2-1
clone_size: -
v_call: TRBV10-3
cdr3_aa: CASGLVGNEQFF
cdr3_nt: TGTGCCTCCGGACTAGTTGGCAATGAGCAGTTCTTC

d_call: TRBD1
j_call: TRBJ1-1
clone_size: -
v_call: TRBV28
cdr3_aa: CASSPSQGAAEAFF
cdr3_nt: TGTGCCAGCAGTCCCTCCCAGGGGGCGGCTGAAGCTTTCTTT

d_call: -
j_call: TRBJ2-1
clone_size: -
v_call: TRBV19
cdr3_aa: CASPPIDEQFF
cdr3_nt: TGTGCCAGTCCCCCGATTGATGAGCAGTTCTTC

d_call: -
j_call: TRBJ1-6
clone_size: -
v_call: TRBV27
cdr3_aa: CASSPRGHSPLHF
cdr3_nt: TGTGCCAGCAGCCCCCGGGGACATTCACCCCTCCACTTT

d_call: -
j_call: TRBJ1-2
clone_size: -
v_call: TRBV10-3
cdr3_aa: CAIRGSGLYGYTF
cdr3_nt: TGTGCCATCAGGGGGTCCGGCCTCTATGGCTACACCTTC

d_call: TRBD2
j_call: TRBJ2-7
clone_size: -
v_call: TRBV5-6
cdr3_aa: CASSTSGRIIYEQYF
cdr3_nt: TGTGCCAGCAGCACCAGCGGGAGGATAATATACGAGCAGTACTTC

d_call: -
j_call: TRBJ1-5
clone_size: -
v_call: TRBV4-2
cdr3_aa: CASSQDNRPVNQPQHF
cdr3_nt: TGTGCCAGCAGCCAAGATAACAGGCCAGTCAATCAGCCCCAGCATTTT

d_call: TRBD1
j_call: TRBJ1-1
clone_size: few
v_call: TRBV29-1
cdr3_aa: CSVAPQGAVAFF
cdr3_nt: TGCAGCGTTGCCCCACAGGGGGCGGTTGCTTTCTTT

d_call: -
j_call: TRBJ1-2
clone_size: -
v_call: TRBV28
cdr3_aa: CASSPPRTF
cdr3_nt: TGTGCCAGCAGTCCCCCCCGGACCTTC

d_call: -
j_call: TRBJ2-5
clone_size: -
v_call: TRBV18
cdr3_aa: CASSPAPETQYF
cdr3_nt: TGTGCCAGCTCACCGGCCCCAGAGACCCAGTACTTC

d_call: TRBD2
j_call: TRBJ2-1
clone_size: -
v_call: TRBV5-1
cdr3_aa: CASSSTGGYNEQFF
cdr3_nt: TGCGCCAGCAGCTCAACGGGAGGCTACAATGAGCAGTTCTTC

d_call: TRBD1
j_call: TRBJ2-2
clone_size: -
v_call: TRBV10-3
cdr3_aa: CAAGTGGITGELFF
cdr3_nt: TGTGCCGCTGGGACAGGGGGCATCACCGGGGAGCTGTTTTTT

d_call: -
j_call: TRBJ1-4
clone_size: few
v_call: TRBV7-2
cdr3_aa: CASSLVGEKLFF
cdr3_nt: TGTGCCAGCAGCTTAGTGGGGGAAAAACTGTTTTTT

d_call: -
j_call: TRBJ1-1
clone_size: -
v_call: TRBV11-2
cdr3_aa: CASRNPFLTGSAFF
cdr3_nt: TGTGCCAGCAGAAACCCCTTTCTCACGGGGTCGGCTTTCTTT

d_call: TRBD1
j_call: TRBJ1-1
clone_size: -
v_call: TRBV10-3
cdr3_aa: CAIRGQGGDTEAFF
cdr3_nt: TGTGCCATCAGAGGACAGGGGGGAGACACTGAAGCTTTCTTT

d_call: TRBD2
j_call: TRBJ2-7
clone_size: -
v_call: TRBV6-6
cdr3_aa: CASSNQLAGGFYEQYF
cdr3_nt: TGTGCCAGCAGTAATCAACTAGCGGGAGGATTCTACGAGCAGTACTTC

d_call: -
j_call: TRBJ2-2
clone_size: -
v_call: TRBV10-3
cdr3_aa: CAISPGGGGELFF
cdr3_nt: TGTGCCATCAGTCCCGGGGGCGGCGGGGAGCTGTTTTTT

d_call: TRBD1
j_call: TRBJ2-7
clone_size: -
v_call: TRBV4-1
cdr3_aa: CASSQDPDRGHTYEQYF
cdr3_nt: TGCGCCAGCAGCCAAGACCCGGACAGGGGCCACACCTACGAGCAGTACTTC

d_call: TRBD2
j_call: TRBJ2-7
clone_size: -
v_call: TRBV7-2
cdr3_aa: CASSLALGLAGYEQYF
cdr3_nt: TGTGCCAGCAGCTTAGCCTTGGGACTAGCGGGATACGAGCAGTACTTC

d_call: -
j_call: TRBJ1-2
clone_size: -
v_call: TRBV10-3
cdr3_aa: CAISDTQRPAGYTF
cdr3_nt: TGTGCCATCAGTGACACACAGAGGCCTGCGGGCTACACCTTC

d_call: -
j_call: TRBJ1-4
clone_size: -
v_call: TRBV2
cdr3_aa: CASSLLGQSSNEKLFF
cdr3_nt: TGTGCCAGCAGCCTCTTGGGGCAGTCATCTAATGAAAAACTGTTTTTT

d_call: TRBD2
j_call: TRBJ2-2
clone_size: -
v_call: TRBV5-4
cdr3_aa: CASSLSSGVVGGELFF
cdr3_nt: TGTGCCAGCAGCTTGTCTAGCGGGGTAGTAGGCGGGGAGCTGTTTTTT